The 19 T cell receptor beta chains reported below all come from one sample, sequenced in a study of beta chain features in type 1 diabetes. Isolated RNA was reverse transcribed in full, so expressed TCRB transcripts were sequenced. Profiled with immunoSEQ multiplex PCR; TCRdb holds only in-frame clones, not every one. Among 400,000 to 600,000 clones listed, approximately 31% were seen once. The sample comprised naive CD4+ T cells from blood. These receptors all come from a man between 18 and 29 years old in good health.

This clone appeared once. The CDR3 bases are TGTGCCAGCAGTGAAGGGGGGACGGCAACCTACGAGCAGTACTTC. Amino acid sequence: CASSEGGTATYEQYF. The chain links TRBV6-1 to TRBJ2-7; TRBD1 or TRBD2 may be the D gene (5 bases each). Germline values: CDR1 MNHNS, CDR2 SASEGT. Trimming took 1 base from V and 2 from J, leaving 12 bases between them. This CDR3 region has 15 residues.

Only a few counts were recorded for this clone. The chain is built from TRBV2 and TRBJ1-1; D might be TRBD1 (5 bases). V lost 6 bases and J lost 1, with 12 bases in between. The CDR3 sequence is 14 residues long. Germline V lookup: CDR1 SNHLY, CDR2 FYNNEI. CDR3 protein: CASRLEGKNTEAFF. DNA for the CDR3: TGTGCCAGCAGGCTGGAGGGGAAGAACACTGAAGCTTTCTTT.

CDR3 DNA: TGTGCCAGCAGCCTCGGCGTCCGGGGTGAAAAACTGTTTTTT. It codes for CASSLGVRGEKLFF. The rearrangement links TRBV7-2 to TRBJ1-4; no firm D call. The CDR3 has 14 amino acids. Trimming stripped 5 bases from V and 7 bases from J, with 14 bases between. Germline CDR1 and CDR2: SGHTA and FQGNSA.

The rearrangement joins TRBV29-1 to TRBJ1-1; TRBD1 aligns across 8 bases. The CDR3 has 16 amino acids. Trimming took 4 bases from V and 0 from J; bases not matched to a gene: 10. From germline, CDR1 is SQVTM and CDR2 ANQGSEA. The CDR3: CSVGPRAGGMNTEAFF. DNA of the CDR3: TGCAGCGTTGGGCCCCGGGCAGGGGGCATGAACACTGAAGCTTTCTTT.

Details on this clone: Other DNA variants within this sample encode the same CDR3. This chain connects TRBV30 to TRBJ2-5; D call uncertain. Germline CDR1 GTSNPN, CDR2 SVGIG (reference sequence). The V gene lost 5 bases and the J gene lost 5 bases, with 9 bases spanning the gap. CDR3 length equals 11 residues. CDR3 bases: TGTGCCTGGGGGCGTACGGAGACCCAGTACTTC. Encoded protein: CAWGRTETQYF.

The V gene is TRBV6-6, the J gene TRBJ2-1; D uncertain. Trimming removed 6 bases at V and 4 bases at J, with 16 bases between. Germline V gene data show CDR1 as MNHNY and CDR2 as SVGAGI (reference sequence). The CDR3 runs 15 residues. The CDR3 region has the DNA TGTGCCAGCAGGATCGACTTACAAACTTACAATGAGCAGTTCTTC. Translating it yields CASRIDLQTYNEQFF.

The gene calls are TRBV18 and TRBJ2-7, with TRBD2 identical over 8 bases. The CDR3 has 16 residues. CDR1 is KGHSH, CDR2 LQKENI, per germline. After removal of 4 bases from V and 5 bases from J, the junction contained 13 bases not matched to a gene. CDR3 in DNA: TGTGCCAGCTCACGACGGGTCGGAGGGACTAGTGACGAGCAGTACTTC. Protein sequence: CASSRRVGGTSDEQYF.

CDR3 residues: CASSPNRSPMGTDTQYF. The CDR3 bases are TGTGCCAGCAGCCCAAACCGGAGCCCGATGGGAACAGATACGCAGTATTTT. The V call is TRBV14, the J call TRBJ2-3; no reliable D call. The CDR3 sequence is 17 residues long. Per germline, CDR1 SGHDN and CDR2 FVKESK. Trimming took 4 bases from V and 3 from J, leaving 20 bases between them.

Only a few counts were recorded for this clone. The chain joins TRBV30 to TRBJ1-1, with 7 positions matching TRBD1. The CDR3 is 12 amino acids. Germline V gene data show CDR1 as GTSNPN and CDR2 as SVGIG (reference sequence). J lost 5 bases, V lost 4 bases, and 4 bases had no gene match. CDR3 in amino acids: CAWTGGDTEAFF. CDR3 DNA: TGTGCCTGGACAGGGGGAGATACTGAAGCTTTCTTT.

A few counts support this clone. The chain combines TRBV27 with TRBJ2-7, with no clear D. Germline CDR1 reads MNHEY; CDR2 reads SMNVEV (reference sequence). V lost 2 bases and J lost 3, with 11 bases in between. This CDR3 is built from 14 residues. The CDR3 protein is CASSLRPGIYEQYF. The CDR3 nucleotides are TGTGCCAGCAGTTTACGGCCAGGAATCTACGAGCAGTACTTC.

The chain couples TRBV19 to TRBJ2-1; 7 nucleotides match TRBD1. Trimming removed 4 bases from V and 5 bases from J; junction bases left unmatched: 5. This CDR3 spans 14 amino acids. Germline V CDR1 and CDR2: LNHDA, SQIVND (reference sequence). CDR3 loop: CASSKDTGDNEQFF. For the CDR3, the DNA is TGTGCCAGTAGTAAAGATACAGGGGACAATGAGCAGTTCTTC. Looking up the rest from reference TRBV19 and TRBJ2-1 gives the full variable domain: DGGITQSPKYLFRKEGQNVTLSCEQNLNHDAMYWYRQDPGQGLRLIYYSQIVNDFQKGDIAEGYSVSREKKESFPLTVTSAQKNPTAFYLCASSKDTGDNEQFFGPGTRLTVL.

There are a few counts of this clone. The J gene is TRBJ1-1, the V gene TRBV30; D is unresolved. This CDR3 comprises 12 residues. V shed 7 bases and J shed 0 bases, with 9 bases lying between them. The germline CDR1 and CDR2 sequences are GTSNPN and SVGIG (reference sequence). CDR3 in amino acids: CASKPLNTEAFF. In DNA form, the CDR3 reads TGTGCCTCGAAGCCTCTGAACACTGAAGCTTTCTTT.

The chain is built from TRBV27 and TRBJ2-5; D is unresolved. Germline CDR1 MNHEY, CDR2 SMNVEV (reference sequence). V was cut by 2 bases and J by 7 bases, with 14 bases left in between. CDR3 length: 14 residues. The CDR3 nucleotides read TGTGCCAGCAGTTTAACGGGCAGTCGACTGACCCAGTACTTC. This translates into CASSLTGSRLTQYF.

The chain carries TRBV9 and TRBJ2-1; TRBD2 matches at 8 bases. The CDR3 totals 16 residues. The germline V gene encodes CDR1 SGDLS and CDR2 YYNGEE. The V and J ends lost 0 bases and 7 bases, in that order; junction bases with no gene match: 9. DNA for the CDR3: TGTGCCAGCAGCGTAGTCATCAGCGGGAGTATGAATGAGCAGTTCTTC. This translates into CASSVVISGSMNEQFF.

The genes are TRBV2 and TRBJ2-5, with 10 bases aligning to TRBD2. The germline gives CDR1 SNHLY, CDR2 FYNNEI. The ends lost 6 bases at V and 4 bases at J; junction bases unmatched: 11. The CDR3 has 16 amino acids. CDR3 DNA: TGTGCCAGCAGGGGGTCCTCTAGCGGGAGAGGAGAGACCCAGTACTTC. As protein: CASRGSSSGRGETQYF.

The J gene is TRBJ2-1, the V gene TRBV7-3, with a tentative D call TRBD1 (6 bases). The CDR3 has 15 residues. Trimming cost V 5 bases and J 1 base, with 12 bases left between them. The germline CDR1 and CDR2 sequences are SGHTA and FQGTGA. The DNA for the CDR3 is TGTGCCAGCAGCGTCGCCGGGACATCCTACAATGAGCAGTTCTTC. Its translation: CASSVAGTSYNEQFF.

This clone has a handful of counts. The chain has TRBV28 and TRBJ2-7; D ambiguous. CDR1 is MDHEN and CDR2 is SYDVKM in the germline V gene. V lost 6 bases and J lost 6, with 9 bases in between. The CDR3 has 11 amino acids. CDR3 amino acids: CASRERTEQYF. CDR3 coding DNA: TGTGCCAGCAGAGAAAGGACCGAGCAGTACTTC. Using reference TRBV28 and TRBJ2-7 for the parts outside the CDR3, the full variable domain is DVKVTQSSRYLVKRTGEKVFLECVQDMDHENMFWYRQDPGLGLRLIYFSYDVKMKEKGDIPEGYSVSREKKERFSLILESASTNQTSMYLCASRERTEQYFGPGTRLTVT.

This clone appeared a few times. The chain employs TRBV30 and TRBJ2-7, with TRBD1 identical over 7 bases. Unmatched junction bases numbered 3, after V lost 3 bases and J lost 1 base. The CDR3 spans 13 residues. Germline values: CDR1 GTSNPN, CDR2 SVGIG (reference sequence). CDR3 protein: CAWSQDRSYEQYF. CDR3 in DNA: TGTGCCTGGAGCCAGGACAGGTCCTACGAGCAGTACTTC.

This chain's CDR3 is CASSSPSGGVYGYTF. DNA for the CDR3: TGTGCCAGCAGCTCGCCCTCAGGGGGCGTCTATGGCTACACCTTC. The rearrangement uses TRBV5-4 and TRBJ1-2; 8 bases are a match to TRBD1. The J segment lost 4 bases and the V segment lost 3 bases, leaving 8 bases of the junction unmatched. The CDR3 covers 15 residues. In germline, CDR1 is SGHNT, CDR2 YYREEE (reference sequence).